This T cell receptor beta chain appears in the sequencing data of a study of shared clonotypes between healthy human individuals. For the study at large: The study enrolled a couple of women and a few men aged 18 to 49. A donor's plate count was three for CD4 naive and three for CD4 memory; CD8 naive had two and CD8 memory one.

In this sample, this clone turned up once. Germline lookup yields CDR1 MNHNS and CDR2 SASEGT. The CDR3 is 14 amino acids. Trimming took 5 bases from V and 9 from J; bases not matched to a gene: 9. An assay was performed, and its level was deep. The protocol was immunoSEQ multiplex PCR, while the TCRdb copy is restricted to in-frame clones and leaves out a portion. The sample carries fewer than 1.8 million clones, less than 99% recorded once. The clonotype originates from a young man in good health. Sequencing was done on a sample of naive CD4+ T cells sorted from blood. Subset reported: CD45RA+ positively selected. This chain joins TRBV6-1 and TRBJ2-1; 8 bases agree with TRBD1. The CDR3 DNA follows: TGTGCCAGCAGTCCTGGACAGGGTATGGGTGAGCAGTTCTTC. Amino acid sequence: CASSPGQGMGEQFF.